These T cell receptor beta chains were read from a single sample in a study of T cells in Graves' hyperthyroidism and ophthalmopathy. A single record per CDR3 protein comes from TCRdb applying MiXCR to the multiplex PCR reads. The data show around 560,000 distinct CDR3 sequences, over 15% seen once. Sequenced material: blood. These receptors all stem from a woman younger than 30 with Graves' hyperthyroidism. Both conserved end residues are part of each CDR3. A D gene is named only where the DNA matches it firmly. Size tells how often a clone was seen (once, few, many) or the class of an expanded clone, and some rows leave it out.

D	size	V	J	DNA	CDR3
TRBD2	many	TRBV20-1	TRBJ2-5	TGCAGTGCTAACCCAGCGGGAGGGCCTCAGAAGACCCAGTACTTC	CSANPAGGPQKTQYF
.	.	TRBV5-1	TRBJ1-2	TGCGCCAGCAGCTTGACAGGGTTGGATGGCTACAGCTTC	CASSLTGLDGYSF
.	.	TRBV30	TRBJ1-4	TGTGCCTGGAGTGGCGAGTATCCCGGACAGAGTCGGGACGAAAAACTGTTTTTT	CAWSGEYPGQSRDEKLFF
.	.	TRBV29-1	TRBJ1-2	TGCAGCGTTGAAAGTTCGGTGGAGGGTTTCTATGGCTACACCTTC	CSVESSVEGFYGYTF
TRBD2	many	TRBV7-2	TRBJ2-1	TGTGCCAGCAGCTTCAGCGGGGGGTCGAATGAGCAGTTCTTC	CASSFSGGSNEQFF
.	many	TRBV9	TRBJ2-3	TGTGCCAGCAGCGCCGATCTCGGCACAGATACGCAGTATTTT	CASSADLGTDTQYF
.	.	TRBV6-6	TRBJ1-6	TGTGCCAGCAGTTACAGGAGGGGCGACTCACCCCTCCACTTT	CASSYRRGDSPLHF
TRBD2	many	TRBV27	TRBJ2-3	TGTGCCAGCAGTTTTAAGGGCGGGAGTTTAGGAGATACGCAGTATTTT	CASSFKGGSLGDTQYF
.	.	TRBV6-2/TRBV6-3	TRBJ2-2	TGTGCCAGCAGTCAATTTGTGATAGCTGGAATCACCGGGGAGCTGTTTTTT	CASSQFVIAGITGELFF
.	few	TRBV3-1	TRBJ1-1	TGTGCCAGCAGCCTATGGGGGGTATCGAACACTGAAGCTTTCTTT	CASSLWGVSNTEAFF
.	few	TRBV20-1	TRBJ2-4	TGCAGTGCTAGAGACTCCTGGGCGGGACTAGCCAAAAACATTCAGTACTTC	CSARDSWAGLAKNIQYF
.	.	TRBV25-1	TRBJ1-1	TGTGCCAGCACCCAAAAGGGCACTGAAGCTTTCTTT	CASTQKGTEAFF
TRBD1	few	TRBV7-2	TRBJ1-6	TGTGCCAGCAGCCGGGACAGGGGAGGCGGACCCCTCCACTTT	CASSRDRGGGPLHF